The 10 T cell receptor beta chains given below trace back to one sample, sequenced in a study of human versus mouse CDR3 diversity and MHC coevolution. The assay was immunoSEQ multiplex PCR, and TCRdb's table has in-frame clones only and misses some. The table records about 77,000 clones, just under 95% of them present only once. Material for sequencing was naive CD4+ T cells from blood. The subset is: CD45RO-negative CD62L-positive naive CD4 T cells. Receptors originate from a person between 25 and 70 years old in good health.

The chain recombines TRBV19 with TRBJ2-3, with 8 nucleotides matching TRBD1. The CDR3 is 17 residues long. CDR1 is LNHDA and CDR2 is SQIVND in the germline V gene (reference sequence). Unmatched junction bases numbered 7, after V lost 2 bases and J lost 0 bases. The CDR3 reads CASSIKPGQASTDTQYF. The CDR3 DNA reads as TGTGCCAGTAGTATAAAGCCGGGACAGGCTAGCACAGATACGCAGTATTTT.

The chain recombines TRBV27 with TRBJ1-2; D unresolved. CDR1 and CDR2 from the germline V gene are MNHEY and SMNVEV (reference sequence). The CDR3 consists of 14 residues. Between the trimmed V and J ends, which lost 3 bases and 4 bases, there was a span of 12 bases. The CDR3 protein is CASSFRSGAYGYTF. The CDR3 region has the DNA TGTGCCAGCAGTTTTCGGTCCGGTGCCTATGGCTACACCTTC.

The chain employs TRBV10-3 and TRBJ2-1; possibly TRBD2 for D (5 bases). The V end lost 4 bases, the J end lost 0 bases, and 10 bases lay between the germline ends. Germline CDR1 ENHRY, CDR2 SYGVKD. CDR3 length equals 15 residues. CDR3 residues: CAISGTGSSYNEQFF. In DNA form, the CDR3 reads TGTGCCATCAGTGGTACTGGGAGCTCCTACAATGAGCAGTTCTTC.

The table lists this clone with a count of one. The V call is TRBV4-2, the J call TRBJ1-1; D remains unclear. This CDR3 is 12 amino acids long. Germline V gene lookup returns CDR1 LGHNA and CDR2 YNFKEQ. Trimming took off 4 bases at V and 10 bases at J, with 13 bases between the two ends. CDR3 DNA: TGTGCCAGCAGCCTCGCGAACCGGAGAGCTTTCTTT. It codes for CASSLANRRAFF.

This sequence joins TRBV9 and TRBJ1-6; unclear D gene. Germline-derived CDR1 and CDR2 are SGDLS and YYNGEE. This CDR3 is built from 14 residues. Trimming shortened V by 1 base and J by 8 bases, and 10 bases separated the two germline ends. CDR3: CASSVSADYSPLHF. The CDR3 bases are TGTGCCAGCAGCGTATCAGCCGACTATTCACCCCTCCACTTT.

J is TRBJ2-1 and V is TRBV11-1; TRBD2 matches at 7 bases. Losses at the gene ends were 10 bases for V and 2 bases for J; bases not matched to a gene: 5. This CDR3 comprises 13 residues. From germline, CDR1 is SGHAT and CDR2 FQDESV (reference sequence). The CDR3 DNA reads TGTGCCACTCAGCGGGGCCCCTACAATGAGCAGTTCTTC. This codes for CATQRGPYNEQFF.

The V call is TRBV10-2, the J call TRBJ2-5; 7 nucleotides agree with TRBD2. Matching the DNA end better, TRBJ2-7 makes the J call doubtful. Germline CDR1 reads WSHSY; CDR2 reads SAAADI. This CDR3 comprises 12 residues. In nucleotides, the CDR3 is TGCGCCAGCAGCCGGGACTACTACGAGCAGTACTTC. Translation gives CASSRDYYEQYF.

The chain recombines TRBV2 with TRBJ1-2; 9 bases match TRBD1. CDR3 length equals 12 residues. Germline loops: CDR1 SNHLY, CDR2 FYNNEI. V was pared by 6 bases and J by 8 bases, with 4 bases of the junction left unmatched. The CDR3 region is CASRDRGKGYTF. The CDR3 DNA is TGTGCCAGCAGGGACAGGGGAAAAGGCTACACCTTC.

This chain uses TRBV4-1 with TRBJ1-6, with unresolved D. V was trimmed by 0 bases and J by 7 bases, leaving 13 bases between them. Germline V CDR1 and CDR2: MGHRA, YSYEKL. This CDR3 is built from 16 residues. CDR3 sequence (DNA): TGCGCCAGCAGCCAAGATGGTAGAGACTCCAATTCACCCCTCCACTTT. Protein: CASSQDGRDSNSPLHF.

CDR3 in DNA: TGTGCCAGCAGCTTACAGGGGTTGCCTGGAAACACCATATATTTT. This codes for CASSLQGLPGNTIYF. This chain joins TRBV9 and TRBJ1-3; TRBD1 aligns across 7 bases. Per the germline V gene, CDR1 is SGDLS and CDR2 is YYNGEE. With 4 bases clipped from V and 2 bases from J, the junction kept 6 bases outside the gene matches. The CDR3 is made up of 15 amino acids.